What follows are 19 T cell receptor beta chains derived from one specimen sequenced in a study of blood T cell repertoires in COVID-19. The table came from immunoSEQ multiplex PCR; TCRdb's copy has only in-frame clones and leaves some out. The table includes approximately 45,000 clones, around 87% detected once. The material sequenced was peripheral blood. Receptors were obtained from a man aged 40-50 years with active COVID-19.

This chain joins TRBV6-5 and TRBJ1-2; 10 positions agree with TRBD1. Germline V CDR1 and CDR2: MNHEY, SVGAGI. The CDR3 is made up of 13 amino acids. Germline trimming cut 4 bases from V and 4 bases from J; bases unmatched to any gene: 0. In nucleotides, the CDR3 is TGTGCCAGCAGTTGGACAGGGGGCTATGGCTACACCTTC. This encodes CASSWTGGYGYTF.

J is TRBJ2-1 and V is TRBV24-1, with D maybe TRBD1 (6 bases). The V end lost 4 bases, the J end lost 5 bases, and 14 bases lay between the germline ends. Germline assignment: CDR1 KGHDR and CDR2 SFDVKD. This CDR3 region has 15 residues. This chain's CDR3 is CATSDQQGFNNEQFF. DNA of the CDR3: TGTGCCACCAGTGACCAACAGGGCTTCAACAATGAGCAGTTCTTC.

This chain joins TRBV10-3 and TRBJ2-3, with D possibly being TRBD2 (6 bases). The CDR3 is 11 amino acids. The V gene lost 5 bases and the J gene lost 6 bases, with 6 bases spanning the gap. CDR1 and CDR2 (germline): ENHRY, SYGVKD. CDR3 coding DNA: TGTGCCATCAGTCTAGCGGATACGCAGTATTTT. Translating it yields CAISLADTQYF.

The sample holds one count of this clone. The chain joins TRBV9 to TRBJ1-3, with TRBD1 identical over 8 bases. The CDR3 extends over 19 amino acids. CDR1 and CDR2 (germline): SGDLS, YYNGEE. V dropped 3 bases and J dropped 1; count of bases not matched to a gene: 15. CDR3 residues: CASSAPIDPRGQSGNTIYF. The DNA of the CDR3 is TGTGCCAGCAGCGCTCCGATAGACCCCAGGGGGCAGTCTGGAAACACCATATATTTT.

The gene calls are TRBV9 and TRBJ1-6; D possibly corresponds to TRBD1 (6 bases). Germline CDR1 and CDR2: SGDLS and YYNGEE. V dropped 5 bases and J dropped 8 bases, with 17 bases sitting between them. The CDR3 length is 15 residues. The CDR3 coding sequence is TGTGCCAGCAGGTCCCCCCAGGGGCAGGATTCACCCCTCCACTTT. Translating gives CASRSPQGQDSPLHF.

The V gene is TRBV10-3, the J gene TRBJ2-2; D perhaps matches TRBD1 (6 bases). CDR3 length: 15 residues. Germline V gene lookup returns CDR1 ENHRY and CDR2 SYGVKD. The V gene lost 6 bases and the J gene lost 2 bases, with 13 bases spanning the gap. The CDR3 loop is CAIRAGGRNTGELFF. DNA for the CDR3: TGTGCCATCAGGGCTGGGGGCCGTAACACCGGGGAGCTGTTTTTT.

This chain links TRBV4-2 with TRBJ2-1, with 9 bases fitting TRBD1. The CDR3 runs 17 residues. Germline V CDR1 and CDR2: LGHNA, YNFKEQ. V dropped 4 bases and J dropped 6; count of bases not matched to a gene: 13. The CDR3 loop reads CASSLTLPGQGSNEQFF. For the CDR3, the DNA is TGTGCCAGCAGCCTTACGCTTCCCGGACAGGGGTCCAATGAGCAGTTCTTC.

This chain joins TRBV27 and TRBJ1-1, with 8 nucleotides matching TRBD1. V lost 7 bases, J lost 1 base, and 8 bases stayed unmatched. Germline V CDR1 and CDR2: MNHEY, SMNVEV (reference sequence). This CDR3 contains 15 residues. This CDR3 reads CASIRAGTGNTEAFF. The CDR3 nucleotides read TGTGCCAGCATCAGAGCCGGGACAGGGAACACTGAAGCTTTCTTT.

V and J are TRBV4-2 and TRBJ2-7; 10 bases match TRBD2. Germline values: CDR1 LGHNA, CDR2 YNFKEQ. The junction had 4 bases not matched to a gene; V was cut back by 0 bases and J by 2 bases. This CDR3 has 16 amino acids. The CDR3 nucleotides read TGTGCCAGCAGCCAAGATGGCCTAGCGGGAGCCTACGAGCAGTACTTC. This sequence encodes CASSQDGLAGAYEQYF.

The genes are TRBV5-1 and TRBJ1-3; no clear D gene. CDR1 is SGHRS and CDR2 is YFSETQ in the germline V gene. This CDR3 has 14 residues. V was cut by 4 bases and J by 0 bases, with 8 bases left in between. The CDR3 nucleotides are TGCGCCAGCAGCCAACAGAGCTCTGGAAACACCATATATTTT. Translated: CASSQQSSGNTIYF.

The rearrangement joins TRBV5-6 to TRBJ2-1; 11 bases map to TRBD2. The CDR3 is 16 amino acids. Germline trimming cut 9 bases from V and 10 bases from J; bases unmatched to any gene: 18. Germline V lookup: CDR1 SGHDT, CDR2 YYEEEE. CDR3 in amino acids: CATWALLAGGPGEQFF. CDR3 sequence (DNA): TGTGCCACCTGGGCCCTATTAGCGGGAGGGCCGGGAGAGCAGTTCTTC.

The V gene is TRBV6-6, the J gene TRBJ1-1, with 7 bases matching TRBD1. Unmatched junction bases numbered 11, after V lost 3 bases and J lost 4 bases. CDR1 is MNHNY, CDR2 SVGAGI, per germline (reference sequence). CDR3 length equals 16 residues. The CDR3 here is CASSYGLQGGPTEAFF. CDR3 nucleotide sequence: TGTGCCAGCAGTTATGGCCTCCAAGGGGGCCCCACTGAAGCTTTCTTT.

CDR3 sequence reads: CASSPDYQYNEQFF. In nucleotides, the CDR3 is TGTGCCAGCTCACCGGACTACCAATACAATGAGCAGTTCTTC. The chain uses TRBV18 and TRBJ2-1; tentative D call: TRBD2 (6 bases). There are 14 residues in the CDR3. Germline values: CDR1 KGHSH, CDR2 LQKENI. Trimming took off 3 bases at V and 4 bases at J, with 10 bases between the two ends.

This sequence joins TRBV5-1 and TRBJ2-3; 8 nucleotides match TRBD2. With V trimmed by 2 bases and J by 3 bases, 8 bases remained unmatched. The germline V gene has CDR1 SGHRS and CDR2 YFSETQ. The CDR3 sequence is 16 residues long. The CDR3 DNA reads TGCGCCAGCAGCTTTACGGGCGGGAGGAGGACAGATACGCAGTATTTT. Translated, it gives CASSFTGGRRTDTQYF.

The chain uses TRBV5-1 and TRBJ2-1, with TRBD2 matching over 10 bases. The junction had 12 bases not matched to a gene; V was cut back by 0 bases and J by 9 bases. This CDR3 has 17 amino acids. The germline V gene has CDR1 SGHRS and CDR2 YFSETQ. CDR3 in DNA: TGCGCCAGCAGCTTGGATGCTCTAGCGGGAGTAGTTAGTGAGCAGTTCTTC. Protein sequence: CASSLDALAGVVSEQFF.

The V and J genes are TRBV5-1 and TRBJ2-2, with D uncertain. This CDR3 has 16 residues. Germline CDR1 SGHRS, CDR2 YFSETQ. V lost 2 bases and J lost 1, with 12 bases in between. CDR3 DNA: TGCGCCAGCAGCTTTGAGCAGCGTGGGAACACCGGGGAGCTGTTTTTT. This codes for CASSFEQRGNTGELFF.

This chain uses TRBV27 with TRBJ2-7, with 10 bases matching TRBD2. Losses at the gene ends were 6 bases for V and 0 bases for J; bases not matched to a gene: 11. Germline values: CDR1 MNHEY, CDR2 SMNVEV (reference sequence). CDR3 length equals 17 residues. This CDR3 reads CASRGLAGALGSYEQYF. The CDR3 nucleotides read TGTGCCAGCAGAGGGCTAGCGGGAGCCCTCGGCTCCTACGAGCAGTACTTC.

V is TRBV27 and J is TRBJ2-1, with 11 bases lining up with TRBD2. The CDR3 has 17 amino acids. J was trimmed by 4 bases and V by 5 bases; bases with no gene match: 10. Germline lookup yields CDR1 MNHEY and CDR2 SMNVEV (reference sequence). In nucleotides, the CDR3 is TGTGCCAGCAGTCCCCGACTAGCGGGACTAGGTTACAATGAGCAGTTCTTC. Its translation: CASSPRLAGLGYNEQFF.

The chain is built from TRBV9 and TRBJ1-1, with unresolved D. V lost 4 bases, J lost 1 base, and 11 bases lay in between. CDR3 length: 14 amino acids. Germline assignment: CDR1 SGDLS and CDR2 YYNGEE. The DNA of the CDR3 is TGTGCCAGCAGCCTACTGGACTGGAACACTGAAGCTTTCTTT. This encodes CASSLLDWNTEAFF.